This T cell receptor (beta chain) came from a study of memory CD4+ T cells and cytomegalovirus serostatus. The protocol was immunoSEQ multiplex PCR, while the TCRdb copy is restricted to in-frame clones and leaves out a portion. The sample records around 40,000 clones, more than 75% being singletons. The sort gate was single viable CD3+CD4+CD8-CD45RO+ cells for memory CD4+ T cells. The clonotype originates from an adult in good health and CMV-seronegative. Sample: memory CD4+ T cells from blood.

The CDR3 spells CASSPGASGNQPQHF. CDR3 sequence (DNA): TGTGCCAGCAGCCCAGGGGCCAGCGGCAATCAGCCCCAGCATTTT. The rearrangement joins TRBV7-3 to TRBJ1-5, with a possible D match to TRBD1 (6 bases). The CDR3 spans 15 residues. CDR1 SGHTA and CDR2 FQGTGA come from the germline V gene. V was clipped by 5 bases and J by 2 bases, with 13 bases between them. The full variable domain, its missing parts supplied by reference TRBV7-3 and TRBJ1-5, is GAGVSQTPSNKVTEKGKYVELRCDPISGHTALYWYRQSLGQGPEFLIYFQGTGAADDSGLPNDRFFAVRPEGSVSTLKIQRTERGDSAVYLCASSPGASGNQPQHFGDGTRLSIL.